This TCR beta chain was obtained from a study of response to subunit inactivated influenza vaccine. Whole-study results and caveats: Authors suggested that a seasonal influenza vaccination recruits few new T cells each time.

The V gene's germline CDR1 is SGHNT and CDR2 YENEEA. V lost 2 bases, J lost 5 bases, and 10 bases lay in between. There are 14 residues in the CDR3. TCRdb passed the RT-PCR reads through MiXCR, listing each CDR3 protein once. The profile shows approximately 530,000 distinct CDR3 sequences, around 7.7% of them singletons. In its sample, this clonotype was seen a few times. Antigen specificity is unknown. This chain uses TRBV11-3 with TRBJ2-4; unclear D gene. The material sequenced was PBMCs from blood, taken 23 months after vaccination. The receptor was derived from a man aged 50-75 years who received an inactivated influenza vaccine. CDR3 amino acids: CASSLSYSQNIQYF. CDR3 DNA: TGTGCCAGCAGCTTAAGTTACAGCCAAAACATTCAGTACTTC.